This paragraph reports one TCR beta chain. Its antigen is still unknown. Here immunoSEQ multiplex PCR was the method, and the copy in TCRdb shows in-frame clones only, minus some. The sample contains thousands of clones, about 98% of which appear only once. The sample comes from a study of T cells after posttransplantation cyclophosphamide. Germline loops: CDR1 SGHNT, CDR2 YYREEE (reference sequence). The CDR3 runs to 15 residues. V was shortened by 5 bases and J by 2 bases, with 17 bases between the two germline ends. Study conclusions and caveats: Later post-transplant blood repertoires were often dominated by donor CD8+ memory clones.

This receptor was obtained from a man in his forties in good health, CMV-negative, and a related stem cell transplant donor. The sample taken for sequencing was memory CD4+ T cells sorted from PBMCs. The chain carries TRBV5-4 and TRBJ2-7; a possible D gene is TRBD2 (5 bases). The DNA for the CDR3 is TGTGCCAGCAGTTTTGACGGAGGAGGTACCTACGAGCAGTACTTC. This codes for CASSFDGGGTYEQYF.